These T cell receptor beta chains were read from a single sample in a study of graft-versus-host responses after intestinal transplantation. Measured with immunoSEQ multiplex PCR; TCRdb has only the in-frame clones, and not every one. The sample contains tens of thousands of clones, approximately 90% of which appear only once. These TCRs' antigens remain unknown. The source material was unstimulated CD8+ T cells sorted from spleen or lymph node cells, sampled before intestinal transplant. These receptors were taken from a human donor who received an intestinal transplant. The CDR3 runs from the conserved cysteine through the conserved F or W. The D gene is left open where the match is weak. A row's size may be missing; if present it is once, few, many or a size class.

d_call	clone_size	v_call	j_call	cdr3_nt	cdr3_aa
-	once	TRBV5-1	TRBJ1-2	TGCGCCAGCAGCTTGGTCGGACACGGAGTTTGGGGCTACACCTTC	CASSLVGHGVWGYTF
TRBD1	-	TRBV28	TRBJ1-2	TGTGCCAGCCGCAACAGGGGGCGCCTTGGCTACACCTTC	CASRNRGRLGYTF
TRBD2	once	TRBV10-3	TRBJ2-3	TGTGCGACCATGGGGACTAGCGGAAGCACAGATACGCAGTATTTT	CATMGTSGSTDTQYF
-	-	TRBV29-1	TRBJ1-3	TGCAGCGTTGTGGCGGGGGCTTCAGGAAACACCATATATTTT	CSVVAGASGNTIYF
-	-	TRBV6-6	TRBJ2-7	TGTGCCAACTATGACCCGGGGGCCCTCCTTCGGTGCGAGCAGTACTTC	CANYDPGALLRCEQYF
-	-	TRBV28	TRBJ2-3	TGTGCCAGCAGCACTCGAGCGACGAGCACAGATACGCAGTATTTT	CASSTRATSTDTQYF
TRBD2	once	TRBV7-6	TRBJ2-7	TGTGCCAGCAGCGCTCTAGCGGGAGTATCCTACGAGCAGTACTTC	CASSALAGVSYEQYF
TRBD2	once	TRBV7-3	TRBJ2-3	TGTGCCAGCAGCTATGGACTAGCGGGGGGAATGACAGATACGCAGTATTTT	CASSYGLAGGMTDTQYF
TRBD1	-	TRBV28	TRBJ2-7	TGTGCCAGCAGTTTCGGGACAGGAGCCTACGAGCAGTACTTC	CASSFGTGAYEQYF
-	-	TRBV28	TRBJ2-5	TGTGCCAGCGGCTCAGAGACCCAGTACTTC	CASGSETQYF
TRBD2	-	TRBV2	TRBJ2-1	TGTGCCAGCAGTGAAGAACCTAGCGGAATCTACAATGAGCAGTTCTTC	CASSEEPSGIYNEQFF
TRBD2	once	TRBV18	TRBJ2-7	TGTGCCAGCTCACCAAGACTAGCCCTTTCCTACGAGCAGTACTTC	CASSPRLALSYEQYF
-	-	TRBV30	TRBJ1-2	TGTGCCTGGACAGGGTTTAACTATGGCTACACCTTC	CAWTGFNYGYTF
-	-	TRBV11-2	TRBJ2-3	TGTGCCAGCAGCCAATTCTTCGACCACACAGATACGCAGTATTTT	CASSQFFDHTDTQYF
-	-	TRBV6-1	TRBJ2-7	TGTGCCAGCGGTGATGCGACAGGTCCGATCTACGAGCAGTACTTC	CASGDATGPIYEQYF
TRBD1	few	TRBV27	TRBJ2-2	TGTGCCAGCACCACCTGGGGACAGGGAAACACCGGGGAGCTGTTTTTT	CASTTWGQGNTGELFF
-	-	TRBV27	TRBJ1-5	TGTGCCAGCAGTTTGTCAGGTTTTCAGCCCCAGCATTTT	CASSLSGFQPQHF
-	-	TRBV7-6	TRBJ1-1	TGTGCCAGCAGCCAGGTGGGCGGCATGAACACTGAAGCTTTCTTT	CASSQVGGMNTEAFF
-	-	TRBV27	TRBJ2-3	TGTGCCAGCAGTTCAAGCACAGGGTTTGGGACAGATACGCAGTATTTT	CASSSSTGFGTDTQYF
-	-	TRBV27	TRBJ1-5	TGTGCCAGCAGTGTATCCCGACAAGGGAATAGCAATCAGCCCCAGCATTTT	CASSVSRQGNSNQPQHF